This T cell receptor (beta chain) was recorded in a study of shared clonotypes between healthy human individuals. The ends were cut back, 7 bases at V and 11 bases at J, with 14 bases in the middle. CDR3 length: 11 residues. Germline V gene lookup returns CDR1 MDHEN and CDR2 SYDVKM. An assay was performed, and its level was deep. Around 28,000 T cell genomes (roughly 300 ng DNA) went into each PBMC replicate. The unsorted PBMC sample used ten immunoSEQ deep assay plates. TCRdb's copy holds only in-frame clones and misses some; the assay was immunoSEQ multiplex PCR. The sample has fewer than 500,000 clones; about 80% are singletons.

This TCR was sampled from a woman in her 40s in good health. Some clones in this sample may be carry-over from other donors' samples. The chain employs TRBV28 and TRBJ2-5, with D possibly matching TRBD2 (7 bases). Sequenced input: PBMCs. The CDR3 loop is CASNGGGPQYF. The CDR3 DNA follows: TGTGCCAGCAATGGGGGGGGGCCTCAGTACTTC.